The sequence of this T cell receptor (beta chain) was determined in a study of T cell responses to AZD1222 COVID-19 vaccine. Assay used: immunoSEQ multiplex PCR; TCRdb lists only in-frame clones, some missing. The table records approximately 190,000 clones, 90% to 95% of them present only once. Germline V gene data show CDR1 as SGHTA and CDR2 as FQGNSA. This CDR3 is 14 amino acids long. Trimming stripped 1 base from V and 2 bases from J, with 9 bases between. This specimen was peripheral blood, taken 28 days after the second AZD1222 dose. This chain uses TRBV7-2 with TRBJ2-7; unclear D gene. The sequence came from an adult who received the AZD1222 COVID-19 vaccine. CDR3 in amino acids: CASSLGSVPYEQYF. The CDR3, as DNA: TGTGCCAGCAGCTTAGGTTCAGTTCCCTACGAGCAGTACTTC.